Detailed here is one TCR beta chain. Trimming cost V 3 bases and J 9 bases; bases outside gene matches: 4. CDR1 and CDR2 from the germline V gene are SGHDT and YYEEEE. This CDR3 has 13 residues. This record belongs to a study of T cell changes during pregnancy in multiple sclerosis. The repertoire was sequenced with immunoSEQ multiplex PCR; TCRdb's copy has only in-frame clones and lacks some. Here the sample spans tens of thousands of clones, 70% to 90% being singletons. The TCR was taken from a female donor with multiple sclerosis, enrolled in a pregnancy study. The source was CD8+ T cells from peripheral blood mononuclear cells, collected in the second trimester of pregnancy. J is TRBJ1-5 and V is TRBV5-6; 9 bases line up with TRBD1. As DNA, the CDR3 is TGTGCCAGCAGCTATACAGGGGGCCGGCCCCAGCATTTT. Its translation: CASSYTGGRPQHF.